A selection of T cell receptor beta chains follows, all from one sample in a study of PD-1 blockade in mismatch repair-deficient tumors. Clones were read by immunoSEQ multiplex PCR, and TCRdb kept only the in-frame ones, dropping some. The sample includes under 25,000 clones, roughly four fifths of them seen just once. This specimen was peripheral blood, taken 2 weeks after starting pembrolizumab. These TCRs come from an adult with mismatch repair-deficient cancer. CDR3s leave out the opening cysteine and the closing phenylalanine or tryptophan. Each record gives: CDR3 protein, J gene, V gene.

CDR3: AWKGDRYTEAF
J: TRBJ1-1
V: TRBV30

CDR3: AIMGGNGINNEQF
J: TRBJ2-1
V: TRBV10-3

CDR3: ASSPGSMLGELF
J: TRBJ2-2
V: TRBV5-1

CDR3: ASSLGPTVNTEAF
J: TRBJ1-1
V: TRBV7-7

CDR3: ASSEQGDTGELF
J: TRBJ2-2
V: TRBV6-4

CDR3: ASSGRGLGGNEQF
J: TRBJ2-1
V: TRBV9

CDR3: ASSNRPDRYEQY
J: TRBJ2-7
V: TRBV27

CDR3: ATTPVGLGEQY
J: TRBJ2-7
V: TRBV28

CDR3: ASSLMGPAGNTIY
J: TRBJ1-3
V: TRBV11-3

CDR3: ASSEGERSGANVLT
J: TRBJ2-6
V: TRBV10-1

CDR3: ASSELGGLGELF
J: TRBJ2-2
V: TRBV2

CDR3: ASSEPGPLGNEQF
J: TRBJ2-1
V: TRBV25-1

CDR3: ASSPGTAYEQY
J: TRBJ2-7
V: TRBV27

CDR3: ASSQDLDISNQPQH
J: TRBJ1-5
V: TRBV4-1

CDR3: ASSIQGIGDEQY
J: TRBJ2-7
V: TRBV28

CDR3: ASVRDRDYT
J: TRBJ1-2
V: TRBV19

CDR3: ASSPSPGGEQF
J: TRBJ2-1
V: TRBV18

CDR3: ASSASSTGTGGHYGYT
J: TRBJ1-2
V: TRBV9

CDR3: ASSQVAGTEKF
J: TRBJ2-1
V: TRBV4-1

CDR3: ASSARGAAGGIVTDTQY
J: TRBJ2-3
V: TRBV13

CDR3: ASGSSGYEQY
J: -
V: TRBV12-5

CDR3: ASSPDLASGRHIQY
J: TRBJ2-4
V: TRBV5-4

CDR3: ASSEGRAGLNTEAF
J: TRBJ1-1
V: TRBV2

CDR3: ASSDGSTGELF
J: TRBJ2-2
V: TRBV6-4

CDR3: ASRPQGSGNTIY
J: TRBJ1-3
V: TRBV13

CDR3: SVKTSGAYEQY
J: TRBJ2-7
V: TRBV29-1

CDR3: ASSRDTGRSTNYGYT
J: TRBJ1-2
V: TRBV5-4

CDR3: ASELGTGYNEQF
J: TRBJ2-1
V: TRBV19

CDR3: ASSYAVGGGRTEAF
J: TRBJ1-1
V: TRBV5-1

CDR3: ASSPPRNTIY
J: TRBJ1-3
V: TRBV11-2

CDR3: ASSQDPPAVGEQF
J: TRBJ2-1
V: TRBV4-3

CDR3: ASSLGPGPVSGNTIY
J: TRBJ1-3
V: TRBV12-1

CDR3: ATSRQKGVDNEQF
J: TRBJ2-1
V: TRBV15

CDR3: ASSLARAGNTIY
J: TRBJ1-3
V: TRBV27

CDR3: ASSLPGQGAYEQY
J: TRBJ2-7
V: TRBV19

CDR3: ASSLTERRWDTIY
J: TRBJ1-3
V: TRBV7-9

CDR3: ASSKNEQF
J: TRBJ2-1
V: TRBV6-1

CDR3: ASSPTSSYEQY
J: TRBJ2-7
V: TRBV7-9

CDR3: ASSFWDFTGGKYYEQY
J: TRBJ2-7
V: TRBV7-9

CDR3: ASSQDSGSGYEQY
J: TRBJ2-7
V: TRBV4-3

CDR3: ASSRTSDANTGELF
J: TRBJ2-2
V: TRBV19

CDR3: ANLVEQGENEQF
J: TRBJ2-1
V: TRBV2

CDR3: ASSFSAIGGTDTQY
J: TRBJ2-3
V: TRBV7-9

CDR3: ASSPPDRGYEQY
J: TRBJ2-7
V: TRBV5-1